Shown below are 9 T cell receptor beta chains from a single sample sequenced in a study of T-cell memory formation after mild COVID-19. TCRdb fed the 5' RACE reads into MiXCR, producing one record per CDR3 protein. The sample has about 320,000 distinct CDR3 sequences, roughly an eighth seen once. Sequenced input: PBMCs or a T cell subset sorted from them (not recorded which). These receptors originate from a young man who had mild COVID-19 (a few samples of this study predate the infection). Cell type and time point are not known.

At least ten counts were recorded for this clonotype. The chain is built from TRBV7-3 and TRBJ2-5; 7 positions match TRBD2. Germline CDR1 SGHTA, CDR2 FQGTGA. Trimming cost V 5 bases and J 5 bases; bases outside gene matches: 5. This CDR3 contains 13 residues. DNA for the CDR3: TGTGCCAGCAGCCGACTAGCACGGGAGACCCAGTACTTC. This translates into CASSRLARETQYF.

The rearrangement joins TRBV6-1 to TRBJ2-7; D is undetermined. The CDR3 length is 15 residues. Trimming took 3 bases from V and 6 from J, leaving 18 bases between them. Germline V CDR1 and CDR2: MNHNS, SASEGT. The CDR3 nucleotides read TGTGCCAGCAGTGAGGTCGTCGGGCAAACATCCGAGCAGTACTTC. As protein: CASSEVVGQTSEQYF.

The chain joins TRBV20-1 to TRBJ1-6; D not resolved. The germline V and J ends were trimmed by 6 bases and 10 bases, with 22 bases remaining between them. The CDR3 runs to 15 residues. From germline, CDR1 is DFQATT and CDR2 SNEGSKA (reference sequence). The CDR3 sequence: CSAGRTGSSGSPLHF. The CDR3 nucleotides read TGCAGTGCCGGACGAACGGGGAGCTCCGGATCACCCCTCCACTTT.

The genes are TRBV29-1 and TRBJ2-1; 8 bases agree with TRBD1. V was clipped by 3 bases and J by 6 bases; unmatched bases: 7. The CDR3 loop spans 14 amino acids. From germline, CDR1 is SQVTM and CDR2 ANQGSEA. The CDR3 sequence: CSVDRTGLSNEQFF. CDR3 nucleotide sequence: TGCAGCGTTGACCGGACAGGGCTATCCAATGAGCAGTTCTTC.

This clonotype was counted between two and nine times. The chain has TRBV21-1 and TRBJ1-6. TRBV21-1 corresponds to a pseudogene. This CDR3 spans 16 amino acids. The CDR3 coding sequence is TGTGCCAGCAGCAAAGGTCAACAGTTAAGGAATTCACCCCTCCACTTT. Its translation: CASSKGQQLRNSPLHF.

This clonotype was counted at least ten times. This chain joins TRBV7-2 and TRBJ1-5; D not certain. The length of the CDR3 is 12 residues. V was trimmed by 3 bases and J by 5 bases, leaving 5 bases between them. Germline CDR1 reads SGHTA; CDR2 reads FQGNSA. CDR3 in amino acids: CASSFFDQPQHF. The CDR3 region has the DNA TGTGCCAGCAGCTTTTTCGATCAGCCCCAGCATTTT.

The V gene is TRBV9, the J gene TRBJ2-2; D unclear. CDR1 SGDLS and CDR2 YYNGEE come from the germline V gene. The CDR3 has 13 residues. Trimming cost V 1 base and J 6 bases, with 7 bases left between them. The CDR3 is CASSVSKAGELFF. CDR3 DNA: TGTGCCAGCAGCGTAAGCAAGGCCGGGGAGCTGTTTTTT.

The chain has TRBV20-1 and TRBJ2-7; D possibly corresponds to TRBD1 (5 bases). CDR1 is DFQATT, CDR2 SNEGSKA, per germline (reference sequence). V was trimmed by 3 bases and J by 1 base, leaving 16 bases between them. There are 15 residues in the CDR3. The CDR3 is CSARGILGASYEQYV. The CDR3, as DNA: TGCAGTGCTAGGGGTATCCTAGGGGCTTCCTACGAGCAGTACGTC.

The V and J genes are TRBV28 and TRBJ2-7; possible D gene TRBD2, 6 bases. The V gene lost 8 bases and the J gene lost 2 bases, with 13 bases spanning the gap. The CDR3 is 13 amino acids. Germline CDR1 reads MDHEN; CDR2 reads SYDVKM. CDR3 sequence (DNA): TGTGCCAGCTGCAGACTAGACACCTACGAGCAGTACGTC. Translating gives CASCRLDTYEQYV.